Presented here are 7 T cell receptor beta chains from one specimen sequenced in a study of breast tumors, draining lymph nodes, adjacent tissues. TCRdb re-called the multiplex PCR reads through MiXCR, storing one row per CDR3 protein. The sample includes about 230,000 distinct CDR3 sequences, approximately 29% of them seen just once. Samples came from axillary lymph nodes draining the breast cancer. Sequencing used axillary lymph node tissue. The receptors shown here come from a female donor with breast cancer. Some clones in this sample may be carry-over from other donors' samples.

This chain joins TRBV7-8 and TRBJ2-5; TRBD2 matches 9 bases. Germline-derived CDR1 and CDR2 are SGHVS and FQNEAQ. The CDR3 is 15 residues long. V shed 4 bases, J shed 2 bases, and the junction held 5 bases outside the gene matches. CDR3 DNA: TGTGCCAGCAGCTCCTCCCTAGCGGGGCAAGAGACCCAGTACTTC. Amino acids: CASSSSLAGQETQYF. Full variable domain (remainder filled in from reference TRBV7-8 and TRBJ2-5): GAGVSQSPRYKVAKRGQDVALRCDPISGHVSLFWYQQALGQGPEFLTYFQNEAQLDKSGLPSDRFFAERPEGSVSTLKIQRTQQEDSAVYLCASSSSLAGQETQYFGPGTRLLVL.

This clonotype was detected ten times or more. The chain is built from TRBV6-5 and TRBJ1-2, with D perhaps TRBD1 (5 bases). CDR1 and CDR2 from the germline V gene are MNHEY and SVGAGI. The CDR3 spans 13 residues. V lost 2 bases and J 8 bases, leaving 12 bases between the germline ends. CDR3 residues: CASSYVGGLGYTF. In DNA form, the CDR3 reads TGTGCCAGCAGTTACGTGGGGGGGTTGGGCTACACCTTC.

This chain connects TRBV2 to TRBJ2-1, with a possible D match to TRBD2 (5 bases). The CDR3 covers 12 residues. Germline V gene lookup returns CDR1 SNHLY and CDR2 FYNNEI. V was shortened by 10 bases and J by 5 bases, with 12 bases between the two germline ends. The CDR3 here is CATQLGNNEQFF. The DNA of the CDR3 is TGTGCCACCCAACTAGGCAACAATGAGCAGTTCTTC.

This clonotype has a single count. The chain joins TRBV20-1 to TRBJ2-3; 8 nucleotides align to TRBD1. The CDR3 extends over 12 amino acids. From germline, CDR1 is DFQATT and CDR2 SNEGSKA (reference sequence). V lost 4 bases and J lost 6; bases outside the gene matches: 3. The CDR3 protein is CSAIGQGDTQYF. In DNA, the CDR3 is TGCAGTGCTATAGGACAGGGCGATACGCAGTATTTT.

V usage is TRBV20-1 and J usage is TRBJ2-3; 14 bases are shared with TRBD2. The CDR3 is made up of 18 amino acids. Unmatched junction bases numbered 18, after V lost 5 bases and J lost 8 bases. The germline V gene encodes CDR1 DFQATT and CDR2 SNEGSKA (reference sequence). CDR3 nucleotides: TGCAGTGCTCCCGAGAAAAGGGGACTAGCGGGAGTTGTGGCTACGCAGTATTTT. Its translation is CSAPEKRGLAGVVATQYF.

As concerns this clonotype: This is likely a read error, given that the CDR3 carries no conserved phenylalanine or tryptophan at its end. No DNA is shown, since the ends of the CDR3 on it are uncertain; the CDR3 is the one TCRdb lists. The gene calls are TRBV2 and TRBJ2-2; the table's D call, TRBD2, has no DNA check behind it. The germline CDR1 and CDR2 sequences are SNHLY and FYNNEI. The CDR3 adds up to 15 amino acids, both ends counted. This CDR3 is CASNRDLSNTGELSS.

This clonotype was seen repeatedly, ten times or more. The chain is built from TRBV5-1 and TRBJ2-7; TRBD1 matches 9 bases. Trimming took 0 bases from V and 1 from J; bases not matched to a gene: 2. CDR3 length: 15 residues. Looked up from germline, CDR1 is SGHRS and CDR2 is YFSETQ. Written as DNA, the CDR3 is TGCGCCAGCAGCTTGGAGGGACAGGGTTCCTACGAGCAGTACTTC. It yields the protein CASSLEGQGSYEQYF. The full variable domain, with the rest looked up from reference TRBV5-1 and TRBJ2-7, is KAGVTQTPRYLIKTRGQQVTLSCSPISGHRSVSWYQQTPGQGLQFLFEYFSETQRNKGNFPGRFSGRQFSNSRSEMNVSTLELGDSALYLCASSLEGQGSYEQYFGPGTRLTVT.